The 13 T cell receptor beta chains listed next were all sequenced from one sample in a study of molecular identifiers for immune sequencing clone quantification. TCRdb reprocessed the PCR reads via MiXCR and lists one record per CDR3 protein. In the table there are more than 250,000 distinct CDR3 sequences, about 20% of which are singletons. Sequencing input: naive CD8+ T cells from blood, with Jurkat cell RNA spiked in. Described subset: FACS-sorted CD8+CD4-CCR7+CD45RA+ naive T cells. The receptors here all came from a human donor in good health. Some libraries in this study had Jurkat cell RNA spiked in.

As regards this clonotype: A read error is possible here, since a much larger clone lies one base away. The gene calls are TRBV9 and TRBJ2-3; 7 bases are a match to TRBD1. The germline gives CDR1 SGDLS, CDR2 YYNGEE. The trim removed 2 bases at V and 4 bases at J, leaving 4 bases unmatched. The CDR3 has 14 amino acids. CDR3 bases: TGTGCCAGCAGCGTGACAGGGATGCCAGATACGCAGTATTTT. Protein: CASSVTGMPDTQYF.

About this clonotype itself: A read error may be the cause here, since a much bigger clone is one base away. V and J are TRBV7-6 and TRBJ2-5, with 11 bases aligning to TRBD2. The CDR3 extends over 14 amino acids. Germline V lookup: CDR1 SGHVS, CDR2 FNYEAQ. Trimming cost V 5 bases and J 6 bases; bases outside gene matches: 5. This CDR3 reads CASSLSGRGKTQYF. The DNA for the CDR3 is TGTGCCAGCAGCCTTAGCGGGAGGGGAAAGACCCAGTACTTC.

Ten or more counts support this clonotype. This sequence joins TRBV9 and TRBJ2-5; D possibly matches TRBD1 or TRBD2 (5 bases each). Trimming shortened V by 0 bases and J by 1 base, and 7 bases separated the two germline ends. Germline values: CDR1 SGDLS, CDR2 YYNGEE. The CDR3 has 14 amino acids. The CDR3 spells CASSVEGTQETQYF. The DNA for the CDR3 is TGTGCCAGCAGCGTAGAGGGGACCCAAGAGACCCAGTACTTC.

The sample holds many counts of this clonotype. This chain joins TRBV28 and TRBJ2-3, with 11 nucleotides matching TRBD1. Per the germline V gene, CDR1 is MDHEN and CDR2 is SYDVKM. V shed 8 bases, J shed 5 bases, and the junction held 9 bases outside the gene matches. This CDR3 contains 15 residues. CDR3 sequence reads: CASGTGTGGRDTQYF. The CDR3 nucleotides read TGTGCCAGCGGAACCGGGACAGGGGGACGAGATACGCAGTATTTT.

Remarks on this clonotype: Being one base from a much bigger clone, this may be a read error. The DNA for the CDR3 is TGTGCCAGCAGTGCTTGGGGCGGTCAAAACACTGAAGCTTTCTTT. Its translation: CASSAWGGQNTEAFF. The rearrangement links TRBV27 to TRBJ1-1, with a possible D match to TRBD1 (5 bases). CDR1 and CDR2 (germline): MNHEY, SMNVEV (reference sequence). The CDR3 has 15 residues. V lost 5 bases, J lost 2 bases, and 15 bases lay in between.

This clonotype came up many times. This chain connects TRBV29-1 to TRBJ2-1, with 9 nucleotides matching TRBD2. Trimming at V came to 3 bases and at J to 4 bases, leaving 16 bases not matched to a gene. The CDR3 loop spans 18 amino acids. Germline V gives CDR1 SQVTM, CDR2 ANQGSEA. The CDR3 nucleotides are TGCAGCGTTGAGTGGCGGGGGGGCCGACTGTCAACTTACAATGAGCAGTTCTTC. This gives the protein CSVEWRGGRLSTYNEQFF.

The count of this clonotype is one. This could be a read error, since a much larger clone is one nucleotide away. The rearrangement links TRBV27 to TRBJ2-3, with D tentatively TRBD1 (5 bases). CDR3 length: 15 residues. Germline V gene lookup returns CDR1 MNHEY and CDR2 SMNVEV (reference sequence). V was cut by 5 bases and J by 2 bases, with 14 bases left in between. CDR3 amino acids: CASSPPGPDTDTQYF. In nucleotides, the CDR3 is TGTGCCAGCAGTCCCCCAGGGCCGGACACAGATACGCAGTATTTT.

This clonotype was seen only a few times. V is TRBV12-3 or TRBV12-4 and J is TRBJ1-1; TRBD1 aligns across 7 bases. J lost 4 bases, V lost 7 bases, and 12 bases had no gene match. The CDR3 runs to 15 residues. CDR3 loop: CASKPGQTSTTEAFF. CDR3 bases: TGTGCCAGCAAACCGGGACAGACATCTACCACTGAAGCTTTCTTT.

A word on this clonotype: A much larger clonotype is one base distant, so this may be a read error. This rearrangement joins TRBV12-5 to TRBJ1-5; D is ambiguous. The length of the CDR3 is 13 residues. V dropped 0 bases and J dropped 6 bases, with 6 bases sitting between them. The V gene's germline CDR1 is LGHNT and CDR2 FRNRAP. The CDR3 loop reads CASGLVLGQPQHF. CDR3 bases: TGTGCTAGTGGTTTGGTGCTCGGTCAGCCCCAGCATTTT.

Of note for this clonotype: Its ends do not fully match the called genes, so a read error is possible. The chain links TRBV6-1 to TRBJ2-5, with D perhaps matching TRBD2 (6 bases). The CDR3 loop spans 17 amino acids. Germline V gene data show CDR1 as MNHNS and CDR2 as SASEGT. The CDR3 protein is CDSFVHPTGVPQETQYF. For the CDR3, the DNA is TGTGACAGCTTTGTACACCCCACGGGAGTCCCCCAAGAGACCCAGTACTTC.

This clonotype showed up just a few times. The rearrangement uses TRBV10-3 and TRBJ2-5; the D is unclear. With 0 bases removed from V and 2 bases from J, the gap between germline ends came to 10 bases. This CDR3 is 15 amino acids long. The germline CDR1 and CDR2 sequences are ENHRY and SYGVKD. CDR3 residues: CAISESGNLQETQYF. CDR3 in DNA: TGTGCCATCAGTGAGTCGGGGAACTTACAAGAGACCCAGTACTTC.

The V and J genes are TRBV19 and TRBJ2-7, with 9 bases identical to TRBD1. The trim removed 4 bases at V and 3 bases at J, leaving 7 bases unmatched. This CDR3 region has 15 residues. Germline V CDR1 and CDR2: LNHDA, SQIVND (reference sequence). CDR3 bases: TGTGCCAGTAGTACCGGGACAGGGTATGTCTACGAGCAGTACTTC. It specifies CASSTGTGYVYEQYF.

A few counts support this clonotype. This CDR3 is CASSLAVGGDEQYF. The CDR3 bases are TGTGCCAGCAGCTTAGCAGTCGGGGGAGATGAGCAGTACTTC. V is TRBV11-2 and J is TRBJ2-7; tentatively, D is TRBD2 (6 bases). Germline CDR1 SGHAT, CDR2 FQNNGV. This CDR3 has 14 residues. Trimming removed 1 base at V and 7 bases at J, with 14 bases between.